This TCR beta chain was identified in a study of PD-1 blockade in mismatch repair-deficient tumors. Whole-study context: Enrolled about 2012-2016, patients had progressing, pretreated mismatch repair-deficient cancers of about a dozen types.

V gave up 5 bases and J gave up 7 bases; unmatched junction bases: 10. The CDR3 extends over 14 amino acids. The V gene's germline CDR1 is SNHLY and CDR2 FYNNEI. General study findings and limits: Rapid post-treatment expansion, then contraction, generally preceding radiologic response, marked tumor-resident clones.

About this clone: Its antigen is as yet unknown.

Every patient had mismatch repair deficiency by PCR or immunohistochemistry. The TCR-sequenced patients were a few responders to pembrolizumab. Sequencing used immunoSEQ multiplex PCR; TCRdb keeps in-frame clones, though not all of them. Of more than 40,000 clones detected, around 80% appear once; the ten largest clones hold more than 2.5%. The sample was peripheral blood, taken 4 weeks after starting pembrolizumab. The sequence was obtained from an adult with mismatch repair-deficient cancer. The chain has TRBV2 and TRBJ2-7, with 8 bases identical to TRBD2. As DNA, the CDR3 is TGTGCCAGCAGTTTACTAGCGGTGGGTTATGAGCAGTACTTC. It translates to CASSLLAVGYEQYF.